This T cell receptor beta chain was sequenced during a study of OX40 agonist ivuxolimab in advanced cancers. Study overall: At 65% to 85% male, the cohort had a mean age of about 55 years, ranging from 23 to 79. Study-level points and caveats: Compared with CD4+, CD8+ T cells on average had more expanded clones. The authors also found low normalized T-cell clonal expansion in some nonresponders.

Notes on this clone: The antigen is not known. Other nucleotide sequences in the sample specify the same CDR3.

Some clones are missing from TCRdb's copy, which holds only in-frame ones; the method was immunoSEQ multiplex PCR. This sample has about 89,000 clones; roughly 93% occur once, and the top ten carry 0.6% to 0.8%. V was shortened by 0 bases and J by 5 bases, with 10 bases between the two germline ends. The CDR3 contains 13 residues. Germline V gene data show CDR1 as GTSNPN and CDR2 as SVGIG (reference sequence). This chain connects TRBV30 to TRBJ1-1; D might be TRBD1 (5 bases). The material was CD4+ or CD8+ T cells sorted from blood, obtained in a trial of the OX40 agonist ivuxolimab. This clonotype was obtained from an adult with an advanced solid tumor such as melanoma, head and neck, liver or kidney cancer. Written as DNA, the CDR3 is TGTGCCTGGAGTGTAAGGGGAGGAACTGAAGCTTTCTTT. It yields the protein CAWSVRGGTEAFF. The full variable domain, rest sourced from reference TRBV30 and TRBJ1-1, is SQTIHQWPATLVQPVGSPLSLECTVEGTSNPNLYWYRQAAGRGLQLLFYSVGIGQISSEVPQNLSASRPQDRQFILSSKKLLLSDSGFYLCAWSVRGGTEAFFGQGTRLTVV.